This T cell receptor beta chain stems from a study of early T cells in non-severe SARS-CoV-2 infection. TCRdb analysed the 5' RACE reads with MiXCR anew, one entry per CDR3 protein. This table holds 85,000 to 100,000 distinct CDR3 sequences, approximately 9.9% found once. This CDR3 is built from 13 residues. Trimming pared 0 bases from V and 8 bases from J, leaving 9 bases between. Germline V gene data show CDR1 as MRHNA and CDR2 as SNTAGT. The receptor comes from an adult who was a healthcare worker with PCR-confirmed SARS-CoV-2 infection or an uninfected control (not recorded which). Sequencing was performed on whole blood. The chain carries TRBV6-4 and TRBJ2-3; D might be TRBD2 (5 bases). The CDR3 coding sequence is TGTGCCAGCAGTGACTCGTTTCGGGGTACGCAGTATTTT. Protein: CASSDSFRGTQYF.